Each of the 7 T cell receptor beta chains below was sequenced from the same sample in a study of blood T cell repertoires in COVID-19. Using immunoSEQ multiplex PCR, the repertoire was profiled, and TCRdb retains in-frame clones only, with some absent. This table holds about 310,000 clones, around 86% found once. Source material: peripheral blood. Receptors were obtained from a middle-aged man with active or convalescent COVID-19.

V and J are TRBV28 and TRBJ1-6; D gene unclear. Germline loops: CDR1 MDHEN, CDR2 SYDVKM. Trimming removed 2 bases at V and 12 bases at J, with 11 bases between. This CDR3 spans 13 amino acids. CDR3 in amino acids: CASSLVRVRPLHF. For the CDR3, the DNA is TGTGCCAGCAGTTTAGTGCGAGTTCGACCCCTCCACTTT.

The genes are TRBV12-5 and TRBJ2-1; a possible D gene is TRBD2 (5 bases). CDR3 size: 13 residues. The germline CDR1 and CDR2 sequences are LGHNT and FRNRAP. V was shortened by 4 bases and J by 14 bases, with 18 bases between the two germline ends. The CDR3 coding sequence is TGTGCTAGTGGTTCCCTCGGGATGGCCCCCAAGTTCTTC. This encodes CASGSLGMAPKFF.

The rearrangement joins TRBV7-9 to TRBJ2-7, with 10 positions matching TRBD2. V trimming: 7 bases; J trimming: 6 bases; junction bases outside the gene matches: 3. The CDR3 is 12 amino acids. Per germline, CDR1 SEHNR and CDR2 FQNEAQ (reference sequence). The CDR3 DNA sequence: TGTGCCAGCACCAGCGGGGGGGGCGAGCAGTACTTC. This sequence encodes CASTSGGGEQYF. The entire variable domain, with the rest obtained from reference TRBV7-9 and TRBJ2-7, is as follows: DTGVSQNPRHKITKRGQNVTFRCDPISEHNRLYWYRQTLGQGPEFLTYFQNEAQLEKSRLLSDRFSAERPKGSFSTLEIQRTEQGDSAMYLCASTSGGGEQYFGPGTRLTVT.

The chain carries TRBV19 and TRBJ1-5; D perhaps matches TRBD1 (6 bases). This CDR3 has 16 residues. Germline V gene sequence: CDR1 LNHDA, CDR2 SQIVND (reference sequence). The V gene lost 7 bases and the J gene lost 1 base, with 17 bases spanning the gap. The CDR3 region has the DNA TGTGCCAGTACCTTTACAGGGAGCAGGAGCAATCAGCCCCAGCATTTT. Translating gives CASTFTGSRSNQPQHF.

This chain connects TRBV6-5 to TRBJ2-2; D perhaps matches TRBD1 (5 bases). CDR1 is MNHEY and CDR2 is SVGAGI in the germline V gene. The CDR3 spans 13 residues. V lost 8 bases and J lost 3, with 10 bases in between. CDR3 nucleotide sequence: TGTGCCAGCCGTACAGGTTACACCGGGGAGCTGTTTTTT. Its protein product is CASRTGYTGELFF.

The chain recombines TRBV4-1 with TRBJ1-1; no reliable D call. Germline CDR1 and CDR2: MGHRA and YSYEKL. The CDR3 consists of 15 residues. The germline V and J ends were trimmed by 0 bases and 5 bases, with 13 bases remaining between them. The CDR3 here is CASSQEIESGTEAFF. DNA of the CDR3: TGCGCCAGCAGCCAAGAGATAGAGAGCGGTACTGAAGCTTTCTTT.

The sample holds one count of this clone. This chain joins TRBV6-6 and TRBJ1-3; D remains unclear. CDR1 MNHNY and CDR2 SVGAGI come from the germline V gene (reference sequence). V lost 4 bases and J lost 0, with 10 bases in between. The CDR3 runs 15 residues. CDR3 DNA sequence: TGTGCCAGCAGTTCCCCAGAGGGCTCTGGAAACACCATATATTTT. Translation gives CASSSPEGSGNTIYF.